This TCR beta chain was documented in a study of T cell changes during pregnancy in multiple sclerosis. Per germline, CDR1 MGHRA and CDR2 YSYEKL. There are 16 residues in the CDR3. Losses at the gene ends were 4 bases for V and 4 bases for J; bases not matched to a gene: 10. Sequencing was performed with immunoSEQ multiplex PCR; in TCRdb, only in-frame clones are kept and a portion is missing. The data show about 64,000 clones, more than 75% seen once. The sequences come from peripheral blood, collected in the second trimester of pregnancy. The origin of this receptor is a female donor with multiple sclerosis, enrolled in a pregnancy study. This chain connects TRBV4-1 to TRBJ2-7, with 10 bases aligning to TRBD2. The CDR3 region has the DNA TGCGCCAGCAGCCCGATGACCCTAGCGGGGGTTTACGAGCAGTACTTC. As protein: CASSPMTLAGVYEQYF.